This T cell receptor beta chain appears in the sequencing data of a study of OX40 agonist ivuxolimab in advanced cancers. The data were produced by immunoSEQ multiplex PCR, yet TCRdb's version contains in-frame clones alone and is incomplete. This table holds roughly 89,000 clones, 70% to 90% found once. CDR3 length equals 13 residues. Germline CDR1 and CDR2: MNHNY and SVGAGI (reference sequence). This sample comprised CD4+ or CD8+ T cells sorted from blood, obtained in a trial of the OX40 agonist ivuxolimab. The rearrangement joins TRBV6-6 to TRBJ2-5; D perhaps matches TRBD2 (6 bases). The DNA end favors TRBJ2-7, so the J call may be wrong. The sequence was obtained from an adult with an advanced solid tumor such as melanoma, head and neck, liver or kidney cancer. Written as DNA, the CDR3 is TGTGCCAGCAAAATATCGGGGCGGGGCGAGCAGTACTTC. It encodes CASKISGRGEQYF.